The rows below give T cell receptor beta chains drawn from one sample of a study of CD8+ T cells in alopecia areata. Only in-frame clones appear in the TCRdb table, and some are missing; sequencing was by immunoSEQ multiplex PCR. The profile covers approximately 120,000 clones, with 61% appearing a single time and 5.7% taken by the ten largest. The sequenced sample was CD4+ T cells sorted from blood, obtained at week 4, from a patient treated with tofacitinib. Receptors originate from a human donor with alopecia areata. Each CDR3 is given with its conserved first and last residue. The D gene is left open where the match is weak. For some rows the clone size is stated as once, few or many, or as a class when expanded; others skip it.

V gene	J gene	clone size	D gene	CDR3 DNA	CDR3 protein
TRBV13	TRBJ2-5	.	.	TGTGCCAGCAGCTCCCGTCCCCGAGAGACCCAGTACTTC	CASSSRPRETQYF
TRBV10-3	TRBJ1-2	few	.	TGTGCCATCAGCGGCGGGATTTGGGGCACGAGGGACTATGGCTACACCTTC	CAISGGIWGTRDYGYTF
TRBV4-1	TRBJ2-7	few	.	TGCGCCAGCAGCCGTAGACTGAACTACGAGCAGTACTTC	CASSRRLNYEQYF
TRBV29-1	TRBJ1-5	.	TRBD1	TGCAGCGTTGTTCAGGGGGCGGGAAGCAATCAGCCCCAGCATTTT	CSVVQGAGSNQPQHF
TRBV6-5	TRBJ2-4	.	.	TGTGCCAGCAGTTACTCGATCGGGGTAGCCAAAAACATTCAGTACTTC	CASSYSIGVAKNIQYF
TRBV28	TRBJ2-5	few	TRBD2	TGTGCCAGCAGTTCCCCACATCGAGCGGGAGCAGAGACCCAGTACTTC	CASSSPHRAGAETQYF
TRBV15	TRBJ2-3	few	TRBD1	TGTGCCACCAGCAGACTGACAGGGACAGATACGCAGTATTTT	CATSRLTGTDTQYF
TRBV29-1	TRBJ2-2	.	TRBD1	TGCAGCGTTGGGGGGACAGATCTCACCGGGGAGCTGTTTTTT	CSVGGTDLTGELFF
TRBV30	TRBJ2-2	.	.	TGTGCCTGGAGGTTGGGGAGATGGACCGGGGAGCTGTTTTTT	CAWRLGRWTGELFF
TRBV15	TRBJ1-2	.	.	TGTGCCACCAGCAGAGATACCGGCAGGGTCGACTATGGCTACACCTTC	CATSRDTGRVDYGYTF
TRBV4-3	TRBJ1-2	.	TRBD1	TGCGCCAGCAGCCGAGACAGGGGGTATGGCTACACCTTC	CASSRDRGYGYTF
TRBV7-2	TRBJ2-3	few	.	TGTGCCAGCAGCTTAGCGGGGGCCTTCACAGATACGCAGTATTTT	CASSLAGAFTDTQYF
TRBV11-2	TRBJ2-7	.	TRBD2	TGTGCCAGCAGTTCCGGGACTAGCGCGACCTACGAGCAGTACTTC	CASSSGTSATYEQYF
TRBV29-1	TRBJ2-2	.	TRBD1	TGCAGCGTTGGTGAGGACAGGGGGCGCAACACCGGGGAGCTGTTTTTT	CSVGEDRGRNTGELFF
TRBV27	TRBJ1-2	.	TRBD1	TGTGCCAGTGGAGGACAGGGTTTTTTC	CASGGQGFF
TRBV2	TRBJ2-1	.	.	TGTGCCAGCAGTGACCAGGGGCCATCAACCTACAATGAGCAGTTCTTC	CASSDQGPSTYNEQFF
TRBV9	TRBJ2-5	.	.	TGTGCCAGCAGCGTAGATTCCCCAGAGACCCAGTACTTC	CASSVDSPETQYF
TRBV29-1	TRBJ2-5	.	TRBD2	TGCAGCGGTGGGACTAGCGGGGGAGAGACCCAGTACTTC	CSGGTSGGETQYF
TRBV5-1	TRBJ2-5	.	.	TGCGCCAGCAGCTTGGTAGGCAGCCAAAGGCAAGAGACCCAGTACTTC	CASSLVGSQRQETQYF
TRBV6-6	TRBJ1-2	.	.	TGTGCCAGCGGCAGGGGTGACTATGGCTACACCTTC	CASGRGDYGYTF
TRBV5-1	TRBJ2-7	few	.	TGCGCCAGCAGCCCAGGATCCCTTCATGGCGACGAGCAGTACTTC	CASSPGSLHGDEQYF
TRBV7-3	TRBJ2-6	.	.	TGTGCCAGCAGCCACAAATTTGTCCCCTTCCCCATAAACTCTGGGGCCAACGTCCTGACTTTC	CASSHKFVPFPINSGANVLTF
TRBV4-1	TRBJ1-4	.	.	TGCGCCAGCAGCCAAGTACAGGGTAATGAAAAACTGTTTTTT	CASSQVQGNEKLFF
TRBV30	TRBJ1-2	.	.	TGTGCCTGGAGTCTTATGGGGAACCCTCCAAACTTC	CAWSLMGNPPNF
TRBV7-3	TRBJ2-3	.	.	TGTGCCAGCAGCCCAAAACTAGCTACTAGCACAGATACGCAGTATTTT	CASSPKLATSTDTQYF
TRBV30	TRBJ1-1	.	TRBD1	TGTGCCTGGGACAGGGGGCTAGGGGGCACTGAAGCTTTCTTT	CAWDRGLGGTEAFF
TRBV30	TRBJ2-5	.	.	TGTGCCTGGAGTGTAAGGGAGACCCAGTACTTC	CAWSVRETQYF
TRBV7-9	TRBJ1-1	.	TRBD1	TGTGCCAGCAGCTTAGGTCAGGGGGCAGGTTACACTGAAGCTTTCTTT	CASSLGQGAGYTEAFF
TRBV7-2	TRBJ2-3	.	.	TGTGCCAGCAGCTTAGTAGCTAGCCCTACGCAGTATTTT	CASSLVASPTQYF
TRBV15	TRBJ2-2	.	.	TGTGCCACCCGTCCGGGTACGGGCACCGGGGAGCTGTTTTTT	CATRPGTGTGELFF
TRBV5-1	TRBJ2-1	few	TRBD1	TGCGCCAGCAGCTGGGGGACAGGATACAATGAGCAGTTCTTC	CASSWGTGYNEQFF
TRBV18	TRBJ1-5	once	.	TGTGCCAGCTCACCCCCTGGAGGGACGGATCAGCCCCAGCATTTT	CASSPPGGTDQPQHF
TRBV6-1	TRBJ2-1	.	TRBD1	TGTGCCAGCAGACTCCGGGACAGGGTCTTCGATGAGCAGTTCTTC	CASRLRDRVFDEQFF
TRBV4-3	TRBJ2-3	.	TRBD2	TGCGCCAGCAGCCAAGAGGGGGGGAGGAGTACGCAGTATTTT	CASSQEGGRSTQYF
TRBV2	TRBJ2-5	.	TRBD1	TGTGCCAGCACACCGGGACAGATACAAGAGACCCAGTACTTC	CASTPGQIQETQYF
TRBV6-5	TRBJ1-2	few	.	TGTGCCAGCATGTCTCCCTGGACAGAGGGCTACACCTTC	CASMSPWTEGYTF
TRBV2	TRBJ2-3	.	TRBD2	TGTGCCAGCAGTTCTCAGCGGGAATCTGGAGATACGCAGTATTTT	CASSSQRESGDTQYF
TRBV5-1	TRBJ2-6	.	.	TGCGCCAGCAGCTTGGGAAGTTCCGGGGCCAACGTCCTGACTTTC	CASSLGSSGANVLTF
TRBV6-5	TRBJ1-4	few	.	TGTGCCAGCAGTCCTACAGGGAACGAAAAACTGTTTTTT	CASSPTGNEKLFF
TRBV29-1	TRBJ1-1	.	.	TGCAGCGTTGATAGGGCGACCGTCGGCACTGAAGCTTTCTTT	CSVDRATVGTEAFF
TRBV29-1	TRBJ1-1	few	.	TGCAGCGCCCTAGAGGGGGGGCACACTGAAGCTTTCTTT	CSALEGGHTEAFF
TRBV7-2	TRBJ1-2	few	.	TGTGCCAGCAGTCTCGGGGGGGGACGTAGCTATGGCTACACCTTC	CASSLGGGRSYGYTF
TRBV5-1	TRBJ2-1	few	.	TGCGCCAGCAGCCAGGGCGGGGGCCGGACTTACAATGAGCAGTTCTTC	CASSQGGGRTYNEQFF
TRBV9	TRBJ2-5	.	.	TGTGCCAGCAGCGTTTACGGGGGTCTAGAGACCCAGTACTTC	CASSVYGGLETQYF
TRBV2	TRBJ2-5	.	.	TGTGCCAGCAGTGAAATAGAGACCCAGTACTTC	CASSEIETQYF
TRBV5-4	TRBJ2-5	.	.	TGTGCCAGCAGCTTGGCCGCTATGGGACACCAAGAGACCCAGTACTTC	CASSLAAMGHQETQYF
TRBV7-9	TRBJ2-1	few	.	TGTGCCAGCAGCTCCTTAGGAGCTGATGAGCAGTTCTTC	CASSSLGADEQFF
TRBV29-1	TRBJ2-7	few	.	TGCAGCGCTGGCCAACGGCAGTACGAGCAGTACTTC	CSAGQRQYEQYF
TRBV19	TRBJ2-1	once	.	TGTGCCAGTAGCCGGGGGCGGCCGTACAGTTTCAATGAGCAGTTCTTC	CASSRGRPYSFNEQFF